This entry describes one TCR beta chain. The data were produced by immunoSEQ multiplex PCR, yet TCRdb's version contains in-frame clones alone and is incomplete. The sample records about 94,000 clones, around nine tenths being singletons. This sample is drawn from a study of control samples from healthy donors and cancer patients. This CDR3 has 15 residues. V shed 7 bases and J shed 5 bases, with 20 bases lying between them. Germline CDR1 SGHAT, CDR2 FQNNGV. This chain links TRBV11-2 with TRBJ2-5, with a weak D call TRBD2 (6 bases). This clonotype was obtained from a woman younger than 35 in good health. The sequencing sample was made of blood. The CDR3 spells CASTMDYSASETQYF. CDR3 sequence (DNA): TGTGCCAGCACCATGGACTACTCGGCCTCGGAGACCCAGTACTTC.